This T cell receptor beta chain was sequenced for a study of T cells in Graves' hyperthyroidism and ophthalmopathy. Amplified TCR beta CDR3 regions came from RNA transcripts. During a first-round RT-PCR of the TCR CDR3, the HTBI primer set was used. Each CDR3 protein gets one entry after TCRdb re-called the multiplex PCR reads with MiXCR. The sample includes about 570,000 distinct CDR3 sequences, 12% to 15% of them seen just once. Notes on the study in general: Within blood appeared most thyroid clonotypes that had expanded above 0.001.

This clonotype was seen a few times. Its specificity is not known. Aged 18 to 65, the patients had hyperthyroidism that was newly diagnosed and had lasted under 2 months. Clinical symptoms, serum thyroxine, TRAb, thyroid ultrasound and orbital computed tomography established diagnosis. From 10 ml of fresh peripheral blood, PBMCs were isolated. The CDR3 extends over 17 amino acids. The J segment lost 0 bases and the V segment lost 5 bases, leaving 10 bases of the junction unmatched. The germline gives CDR1 MDHEN, CDR2 SYDVKM. The origin of this receptor is a woman between 35 and 50 years old with Graves' hyperthyroidism. V gene TRBV28 combines with J gene TRBJ1-5, with 7 nucleotides matching TRBD1. Sequencing was carried out using blood. The CDR3 sequence: CASSPLQGQNSNQPQHF. DNA for the CDR3: TGTGCCAGCAGTCCCCTCCAGGGACAGAATAGCAATCAGCCCCAGCATTTT.